This record concerns one T cell receptor (beta chain) sequence. The data belong to a study of T cell changes during pregnancy in multiple sclerosis. Data came from immunoSEQ multiplex PCR; TCRdb stores just in-frame clones and leaves some out. The repertoire holds about 46,000 clones, with roughly 90% as singletons. The sample consisted of CD8+ T cells from peripheral blood mononuclear cells, taken in the second trimester of pregnancy. The TCR sequence derives from a female donor with multiple sclerosis, enrolled in a pregnancy study.

The DNA for the CDR3 is TGTGCCAGCAGCCAACACGCGAACACCGGGGAGCTGTTTTTT. This codes for CASSQHANTGELFF. The J gene is TRBJ2-2, the V gene TRBV7-2; D gene uncertain. The germline V gene has CDR1 SGHTA and CDR2 FQGNSA. V lost 5 bases, J lost 0 bases, and 7 bases lay in between. The CDR3 contains 14 residues.